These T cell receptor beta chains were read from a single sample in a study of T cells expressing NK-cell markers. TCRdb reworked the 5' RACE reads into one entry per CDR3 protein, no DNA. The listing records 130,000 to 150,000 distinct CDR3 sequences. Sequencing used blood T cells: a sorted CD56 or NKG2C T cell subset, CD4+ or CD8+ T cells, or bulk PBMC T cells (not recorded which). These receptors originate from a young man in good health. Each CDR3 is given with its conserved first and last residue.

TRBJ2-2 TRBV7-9 CASSSDQSTGELFF
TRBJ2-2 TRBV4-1 CASSQTPSSAGELFF
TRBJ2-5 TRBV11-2 CASSLEAPRTGGLQETQYF
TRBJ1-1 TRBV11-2 CASSLSREMGGHGEAFF
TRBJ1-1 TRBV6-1 CASSEKSLNTEAFF
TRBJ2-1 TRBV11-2 CASSFAGTYEQFF
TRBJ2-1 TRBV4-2 CASSPGMGGNHNEQFF
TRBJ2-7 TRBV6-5 CASSYQLGGDEQYF
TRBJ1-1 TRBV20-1 CSASPGDREAFF
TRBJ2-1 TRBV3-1 CASSQAEVAYNEQFF
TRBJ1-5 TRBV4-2 CASSQEVGGGNQPQHF
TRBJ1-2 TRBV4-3 CASSQGTGRPANYGYTF
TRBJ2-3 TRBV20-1 CSARSPRLVTQYF
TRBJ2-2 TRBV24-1 CATSDFSGGQGVTGELFF
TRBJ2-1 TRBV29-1 CSVEQVNNEQFF
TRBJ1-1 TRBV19 CASSVGGLGTEAFF
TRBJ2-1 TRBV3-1 CASSQDRNEQFF
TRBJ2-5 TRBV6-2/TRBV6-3 CASWRRGRAETQYF
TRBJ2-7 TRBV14 CASSHPGQSSYEQYF
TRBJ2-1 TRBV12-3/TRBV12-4 CATLLTPGINTYNDQFF
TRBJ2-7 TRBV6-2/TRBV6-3 CASSPLGAGGSYEQYF
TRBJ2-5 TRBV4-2 CASSRPSAPGLAGGRVQETQYF
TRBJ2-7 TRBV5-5 CASSPRLLAGDYEQYF
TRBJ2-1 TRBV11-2 CASSLVASGSSNEQFF
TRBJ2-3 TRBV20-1 CSAATGRRVDTQYF
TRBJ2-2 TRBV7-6 CASSPTGGANTGELFF
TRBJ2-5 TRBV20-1 CSAREGGAVYPYQETQYF
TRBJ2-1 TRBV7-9 CASSKLAENEQFF
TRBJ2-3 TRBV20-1 CSVPTPGQNTDTQYF
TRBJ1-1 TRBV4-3 CASSQDTGGSSEAFF
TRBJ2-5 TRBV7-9 CASSPSMPGGETQYF
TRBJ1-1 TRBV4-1 CASSQQEGMNTEAFF
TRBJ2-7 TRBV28 CASSPRTSGSYEQYF
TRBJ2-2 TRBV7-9 CASSGPGQGIGELFF
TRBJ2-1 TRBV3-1 CASSLLAGADNEQFF
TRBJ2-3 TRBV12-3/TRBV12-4 CASSQTPGQGLDTQYF
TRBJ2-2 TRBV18 CASHPTDTGELFF